The 24 T cell receptor beta chains below were found in one sample sequenced in a study of CD8+CD57+ T cells in acquired aplastic anemia. The use of genomic DNA as template underpinned the TCR beta VDJ and CDR3 profiling. TCRdb fed the reads into MiXCR, producing one record per CDR3 protein. Here the sample spans a few hundred thousand distinct CDR3 sequences, around 60% being singletons. The sequenced sample consisted of sorted CD4+, CD8+, or CD8+CD57+ T cells (not recorded which) from PBMCs. The receptors were sampled from a human donor in good health.

The chain couples TRBV28 to TRBJ2-3; D possibly corresponds to TRBD2 (5 bases). The germline V and J ends were trimmed by 4 bases and 2 bases, with 13 bases remaining between them. Germline lookup yields CDR1 MDHEN and CDR2 SYDVKM. The CDR3 is 15 amino acids. CDR3 DNA sequence: TGTGCCAGCAGTTACATCGGGATGACCACAGATACGCAGTATTTT. It encodes CASSYIGMTTDTQYF.

V and J are TRBV7-3 and TRBJ2-5; the D gene is possibly TRBD2 (5 bases). Trimming pared 2 bases from V and 1 base from J, leaving 11 bases between. Germline CDR1 is SGHTA and CDR2 is FQGTGA. The length of the CDR3 is 15 residues. CDR3 sequence reads: CASSLGPGIQETQYF. The CDR3 bases are TGTGCCAGCAGCTTAGGTCCCGGGATCCAAGAGACCCAGTACTTC.

This clonotype appeared many times. V and J are TRBV11-2 and TRBJ1-2; D may be TRBD1 (6 bases). CDR1 is SGHAT and CDR2 is FQNNGV in the germline V gene. The CDR3 has 16 amino acids. Trimming shortened V by 6 bases and J by 4 bases, and 21 bases separated the two germline ends. This CDR3 is CASSSEGTPQSYGYTF. CDR3 nucleotides: TGTGCCAGCAGTTCAGAAGGGACACCGCAGTCCTATGGCTACACCTTC. Drawing the rest from reference TRBV11-2 and TRBJ1-2, the complete variable domain is EAGVAQSPRYKIIEKRQSVAFWCNPISGHATLYWYQQILGQGPKLLIQFQNNGVVDDSQLPKDRFSAERLKGVDSTLKIQPAKLEDSAVYLCASSSEGTPQSYGYTFGSGTRLTVV.

The rearrangement uses TRBV10-3 and TRBJ1-4; 7 nucleotides match TRBD1. The CDR3 is 14 amino acids. Germline CDR1 is ENHRY and CDR2 is SYGVKD. The junction had 3 bases not matched to a gene; V was cut back by 0 bases and J by 8 bases. CDR3 sequence reads: CAISESRDSEKLFF. In DNA, the CDR3 is TGTGCCATCAGTGAGTCCCGGGACAGCGAAAAACTGTTTTTT.

The chain links TRBV29-1 to TRBJ2-5; 9 bases fit TRBD2. From germline, CDR1 is SQVTM and CDR2 ANQGSEA. J was trimmed by 4 bases and V by 3 bases; bases with no gene match: 6. This CDR3 has 14 amino acids. The CDR3 bases are TGCAGCGTTGACGGCGGGGGGGCCGCAGAGACCCAGTACTTC. Translating gives CSVDGGGAAETQYF.

The table lists this clonotype with a count of one. The chain employs TRBV3-1 and TRBJ2-3, with a weak D call TRBD1 (6 bases). Looked up from germline, CDR1 is LGHDT and CDR2 is YNNKEL (reference sequence). The CDR3 is 13 residues long. Between the trimmed V and J ends, which lost 9 bases and 4 bases, there was a span of 14 bases. CDR3 in amino acids: CASGYRDPDTQYF. CDR3 in DNA: TGTGCCAGTGGTTACAGGGACCCAGATACGCAGTATTTT.

Remarks on this clonotype: Because the CDR3 is missing its conserved closing phenylalanine or tryptophan, this is likely a read error. No DNA is shown, since the ends of the CDR3 on it are uncertain; the CDR3 is the one TCRdb lists. The chain is built from TRBV15 and TRBJ1-1; TRBD1 is the table's D call, not checked against the DNA. Ends included, the CDR3 has 14 residues. The germline gives CDR1 LNHNV, CDR2 YYDKDF (reference sequence). The CDR3 sequence: CATSRQGQVAGLDL.

This clonotype occurred many times. V usage is TRBV18 and J usage is TRBJ2-3; the D is unclear. This CDR3 is built from 12 residues. Germline assignment: CDR1 KGHSH and CDR2 LQKENI. Trimming took off 8 bases at V and 1 base at J, with 7 bases between the two ends. The CDR3 loop reads CASKPGTDTQYF. For the CDR3, the DNA is TGTGCCAGCAAACCAGGCACAGATACGCAGTATTTT.

The V gene is TRBV25-1, the J gene TRBJ2-5; the match to TRBD1 covers 7 bases. V trimming: 2 bases; J trimming: 2 bases; junction bases outside the gene matches: 2. Germline V gives CDR1 MGHDK, CDR2 SYGVNS. The CDR3 totals 14 residues. CDR3 in amino acids: CASSEARGQETQYF. CDR3 DNA sequence: TGTGCCAGCAGTGAAGCCAGGGGGCAAGAGACCCAGTACTTC.

The chain carries TRBV5-4 and TRBJ1-1; D remains unclear. Trimming removed 4 bases from V and 5 bases from J, with 15 bases in between. The CDR3 runs 14 residues. Germline CDR1 and CDR2: SGHNT and YYREEE (reference sequence). The CDR3 bases are TGTGCCAGCAGCGGTGTGGGGAGATGGACTGAAGCTTTCTTT. Its protein product is CASSGVGRWTEAFF.

This clonotype showed up just once. A much larger clone sits a single nucleotide away, making a read error possible. This chain joins TRBV12-3 or TRBV12-4 and TRBJ1-2; 7 bases line up with TRBD1. The CDR3 runs 14 residues. The CDR3 bases are TGTGCCGGCAGCCCCGACGGAACAGGGGATGGCTACACCTTC. Its translation is CAGSPDGTGDGYTF.

The chain couples TRBV7-9 to TRBJ1-4, with D maybe TRBD1 (5 bases). The length of the CDR3 is 15 residues. The germline V and J ends were trimmed by 5 bases and 8 bases, with 18 bases remaining between them. CDR1 is SEHNR and CDR2 is FQNEAQ in the germline V gene (reference sequence). This chain's CDR3 is CASSTTGVRGEKLFF. CDR3 sequence (DNA): TGTGCCAGCAGCACCACGGGGGTACGAGGCGAAAAACTGTTTTTT.

Only one count was recorded for this clonotype. This chain links TRBV7-3 with TRBJ2-3; D gene uncertain. The CDR3 is 15 amino acids. Germline loops: CDR1 SGHTA, CDR2 FQGTGA. The CDR3 is CVSSLTSGATDTQYF. CDR3 nucleotides: TGTGTAAGCAGCTTAACGTCTGGCGCGACAGATACGCAGTATTTT.

Ten or more counts support this clonotype. The chain uses TRBV12-3 or TRBV12-4 and TRBJ2-7; 14 bases are shared with TRBD2. Trimming at V came to 6 bases and at J to 2 bases, leaving 6 bases not matched to a gene. CDR3 length equals 16 residues. The CDR3 protein is CASRGTSGRDPYEQYF. CDR3 nucleotide sequence: TGTGCCAGCAGGGGGACTAGCGGGAGAGACCCCTACGAGCAGTACTTC.

This clonotype was recorded at least ten times. The J gene is TRBJ2-6, the V gene TRBV9, with 7 nucleotides matching TRBD1. The CDR3 spans 16 residues. The junction had 7 bases not matched to a gene; V was cut back by 4 bases and J by 3 bases. Per germline, CDR1 SGDLS and CDR2 YYNGEE. The CDR3 sequence: CASSSGQDGGANVLTF. The CDR3 nucleotides read TGTGCCAGCAGCTCCGGACAGGACGGTGGGGCCAACGTCCTGACTTTC.

Of note for this clonotype: Germline is not matched at one junction end, which may reflect a read error. The V call is TRBV7-6, the J call TRBJ2-5; no firm D call. The CDR3 loop spans 16 amino acids. The germline gives CDR1 SGHVS, CDR2 FNYEAQ. CDR3 DNA: TGTGCCAGCAGCTCAAGATCAGGCTCTTCCCAAGAGTCCCAGTACTTC. This codes for CASSSRSGSSQESQYF.

The rearrangement joins TRBV5-1 to TRBJ2-6; maybe TRBD1 (5 bases). V was shortened by 0 bases and J by 4 bases, with 17 bases between the two germline ends. CDR3 size: 18 residues. The germline V gene encodes CDR1 SGHRS and CDR2 YFSETQ. CDR3 protein: CASSLAGRELSGANVLTF. The CDR3 region has the DNA TGCGCCAGCAGCTTGGCCGGCAGGGAACTCTCCGGGGCCAACGTCCTGACTTTC. The variable domain in full, with the rest retrieved from reference TRBV5-1 and TRBJ2-6, is KAGVTQTPRYLIKTRGQQVTLSCSPISGHRSVSWYQQTPGQGLQFLFEYFSETQRNKGNFPGRFSGRQFSNSRSEMNVSTLELGDSALYLCASSLAGRELSGANVLTFGAGSRLTVL.

J is TRBJ2-1 and V is TRBV7-2, with D perhaps being TRBD1 or TRBD2 (5 bases each). CDR1 SGHTA and CDR2 FQGNSA come from the germline V gene. Trimming took off 3 bases at V and 5 bases at J, with 20 bases between the two ends. The CDR3 spans 17 residues. The CDR3: CASSLGPAPRADNEQFF. The CDR3 DNA reads as TGTGCCAGCAGCTTGGGGCCCGCCCCGAGGGCGGACAATGAGCAGTTCTTC.

This rearrangement joins TRBV7-2 to TRBJ2-3; D possibly corresponds to TRBD1 (5 bases). The CDR3 has 16 amino acids. V was clipped by 1 base and J by 0 bases, with 11 bases between them. CDR1 is SGHTA, CDR2 FQGNSA, per germline. The CDR3 spells CASSLDPGRSTDTQYF. Written as DNA, the CDR3 is TGTGCCAGCAGCTTAGACCCAGGGCGGAGCACAGATACGCAGTATTTT.

The chain joins TRBV6-4 to TRBJ2-3; TRBD1 matches 9 bases. Germline-derived CDR1 and CDR2 are MRHNA and SNTAGT. The CDR3 spans 14 residues. The V segment lost 6 bases and the J segment 4 bases; nucleotides outside the gene matches: 5. The CDR3 region has the DNA TGTGCCAGCAGCAAGGACAGGGGTTCAGATACGCAGTATTTT. This codes for CASSKDRGSDTQYF.

The chain carries TRBV19 and TRBJ1-2, with TRBD1 matching over 7 bases. CDR3 length equals 13 residues. J gave up 0 bases and V 8 bases, and 3 bases lay outside the gene matches. Germline V gene sequence: CDR1 LNHDA, CDR2 SQIVND (reference sequence). DNA of the CDR3: TGTGCCAGTGGACAGGTATCTAACTATGGCTACACCTTC. The encoded protein is CASGQVSNYGYTF. The full variable domain, in which reference TRBV19 and TRBJ1-2 provide the parts outside the CDR3, is DGGITQSPKYLFRKEGQNVTLSCEQNLNHDAMYWYRQDPGQGLRLIYYSQIVNDFQKGDIAEGYSVSREKKESFPLTVTSAQKNPTAFYLCASGQVSNYGYTFGSGTRLTVV.

This chain joins TRBV29-1 and TRBJ2-7; 9 positions agree with TRBD1. The CDR3 length is 16 residues. Trimming cost V 3 bases and J 7 bases; bases outside gene matches: 16. Germline V lookup: CDR1 SQVTM, CDR2 ANQGSEA. CDR3: CSVDGTGTGSWKEQYF. In DNA, the CDR3 is TGCAGCGTTGACGGAACCGGGACAGGGAGCTGGAAAGAGCAGTACTTC.

The chain uses TRBV7-2 and TRBJ1-1, with D perhaps TRBD1 (5 bases). V gave up 5 bases and J gave up 5 bases, with 15 bases separating them. The CDR3 sequence is 14 residues long. Germline V gene data show CDR1 as SGHTA and CDR2 as FQGNSA. This CDR3 reads CASSIRDWGTEAFF. The CDR3 DNA sequence: TGTGCCAGCAGCATCCGGGATTGGGGGACTGAAGCTTTCTTT.

This clonotype was found many times. The V call is TRBV5-5, the J call TRBJ2-7; a weak D match, TRBD1 (6 bases). Trimming cost V 4 bases and J 0 bases, with 11 bases left between them. From germline, CDR1 is SGHKS and CDR2 YYEKEE (reference sequence). This CDR3 comprises 14 residues. The CDR3 here is CASSLGDNSYEQYF. The DNA for the CDR3 is TGTGCCAGCAGCCTAGGGGACAACTCCTACGAGCAGTACTTC.